The T cell receptor beta chain described here comes from a study of T-cell reconstitution after alpha-beta-depleted transplantation in children. The V segment lost 4 bases and the J segment 6 bases; nucleotides outside the gene matches: 6. Per germline, CDR1 LGHDT and CDR2 YNNKEL (reference sequence). The CDR3 length is 16 residues. Comment on this clonotype: Its antigen is currently unknown.

Findings of the study overall: Several hundred rapidly expanded clones from non-depleted graft cells reportedly supplied alpha-beta T cells about two months post-transplant. TCRbeta diversity was high at day 60 in some patients (a result of surviving recipient T cells and thymic progenitors). A year post-transplant, T-cell counts and diversity derived mostly from newly produced T cells.

For TCRbeta, the library was prepared with unique molecular identifiers. Using its own MiXCR run on the PCR reads, TCRdb lists one record per CDR3 protein. The table shows about 580,000 distinct CDR3 sequences, with over 20% occurring only once. The receptor was derived from a boy under three years old with Wiskott-Aldrich syndrome, due to receive a stem cell transplant. This chain connects TRBV3-1 to TRBJ2-1; the match to TRBD2 covers 13 bases. The specimen was PBMCs, collected before TCRalphabeta/CD19-depleted stem cell transplant. The CDR3 nucleotides read TGTGCCAGCAGCCTTAGAACTAGCGGGAGGGCCAATGAGCAGTTCTTC. Its translation is CASSLRTSGRANEQFF.